This TCR beta chain was found in a study of T-cell memory formation after mild COVID-19. Notes on the study in general: Contracting CD8+ clones were enriched in EMRA, CD4+ mainly in CM and EM. CD4/CD8 balance held among clones contracting day 15 to 85, and later expanders leaned CD4+. Some clones that responded turned up in pre-infection memory, which suggests that cross-reactive memory joined in.

TCR alpha and TCR beta cDNA libraries carrying sample barcodes and UMIs came from 5'RACE with constant-segment primers. TCRdb reanalysed the 5' RACE reads using MiXCR and keeps one entry per CDR3 protein. Of 350,000 to 450,000 distinct CDR3 sequences in the sample, 28% were seen once. CDR3 length: 16 residues. Germline V gene lookup returns CDR1 SGHDT and CDR2 YYEEEE. V was clipped by 6 bases and J by 1 base, with 14 bases between them. Details on this clonotype: Its target is unknown.

The sample comprised PBMCs or a T cell subset sorted from them (not recorded which). This chain uses TRBV5-6 with TRBJ2-6; tentatively, D is TRBD1 (6 bases). This TCR was recovered from an adult woman who had mild COVID-19 (a few samples of this study predate the infection). Cell type and time point are not known. This CDR3 is CASNPGVISGANVLTF. DNA of the CDR3: TGTGCCAGCAACCCAGGGGTGATATCTGGGGCCAACGTCCTGACTTTC. Using reference TRBV5-6 and TRBJ2-6 for the parts outside the CDR3, the full variable domain is DAGVTQSPTHLIKTRGQQVTLRCSPKSGHDTVSWYQQALGQGPQFIFQYYEEEERQRGNFPDRFSGHQFPNYSSELNVNALLLGDSALYLCASNPGVISGANVLTFGAGSRLTVL.